The T cell receptor beta chain under discussion was sequenced for a study of blood T cell repertoires in COVID-19. Study-wide background: Samples of COVID-19 (acute and convalescent) were obtained from the United States, Italy and Spain. The analysed material was cDNA or gDNA that came from T cells, B-cell-depleted T cells, or PBMCs.

The authors' processing: Reference gene primer amplification gave nucleated cell count estimates. This table comes from immunoSEQ multiplex PCR, and its TCRdb copy is limited to in-frame clones, with some not included. The V and J calls and clone size come from that table; D and trimming were worked out from the DNA. This table has 75,000 or so clones, approximately 86% appearing once. The germline V and J ends were trimmed by 3 bases and 1 base, with 8 bases remaining between them. The CDR3 is made up of 14 amino acids. CDR1 is LNHDA, CDR2 SQIVND, per germline (reference sequence). The sample comprised peripheral blood. The rearrangement joins TRBV19 to TRBJ2-3; D might be TRBD2 (5 bases). This TCR derives from a man between 65 and 85 years old with acute or convalescent COVID-19. CDR3: CASSISAGTDTQYF. In DNA form, the CDR3 reads TGTGCCAGTAGTATTTCAGCGGGCACAGATACGCAGTATTTT.